Listed below are T cell receptor beta chains from one sample, sequenced in a study of blood T cells in healthy people across ages. TCRdb called the 5' RACE reads again in MiXCR, with one record for every CDR3 protein. The table has roughly 730,000 distinct CDR3 sequences, approximately 53% seen once. The specimen was blood. The receptors stem from a man aged 35 to 55 in good health. CDR3s include the opening cysteine and the closing phenylalanine or tryptophan. Each record gives: J gene, clone size, V gene, D gene, CDR3 protein, CDR3 DNA. A D gene is named only where the DNA matches it firmly. Expanded clones are given a class, and other clones once, few, many or no size at all.

J gene: TRBJ2-5
clone size: NA
V gene: TRBV9
D gene: NA
CDR3 protein: CASSVAIGGAGETQYF
CDR3 DNA: TGTGCCAGCAGCGTCGCTATCGGGGGCGCGGGAGAGACCCAGTACTTC

J gene: TRBJ2-3
clone size: NA
V gene: TRBV28
D gene: NA
CDR3 protein: CASSLASRTDTQYF
CDR3 DNA: TGTGCCAGCAGTTTAGCTTCTAGAACAGATACGCAGTATTTT

J gene: TRBJ1-2
clone size: many
V gene: TRBV20-1
D gene: NA
CDR3 protein: CSARAGTTNPNYGYTF
CDR3 DNA: TGCAGTGCTAGAGCCGGGACAACCAATCCTAACTATGGCTACACCTTC

J gene: TRBJ1-5
clone size: many
V gene: TRBV7-2
D gene: NA
CDR3 protein: CASSLSNSNQPQHF
CDR3 DNA: TGTGCCAGCAGCTTATCTAACAGCAATCAGCCCCAGCATTTT

J gene: TRBJ2-5
clone size: NA
V gene: TRBV5-1
D gene: NA
CDR3 protein: CASSLFSLRGQETQYF
CDR3 DNA: TGCGCCAGCAGCTTGTTTTCGTTGAGGGGCCAAGAGACCCAGTACTTC

J gene: TRBJ1-4
clone size: NA
V gene: TRBV4-2
D gene: TRBD1
CDR3 protein: CASSQAHPTGGRSEKLFF
CDR3 DNA: TGTGCCAGCAGCCAAGCTCATCCAACAGGGGGCAGGTCTGAAAAACTGTTTTTT

J gene: TRBJ1-2
clone size: few
V gene: TRBV4-3
D gene: NA
CDR3 protein: CASSQDFSAGRDYGYTF
CDR3 DNA: TGCGCCAGCAGCCAAGATTTTTCCGCAGGGAGGGACTATGGCTACACCTTC

J gene: TRBJ2-3
clone size: NA
V gene: TRBV7-8
D gene: NA
CDR3 protein: CASSYLGWAKYTDTQYF
CDR3 DNA: TGTGCCAGCAGCTACCTCGGGTGGGCCAAATACACAGATACGCAGTATTTT

J gene: TRBJ1-5
clone size: NA
V gene: TRBV21-1
D gene: NA
CDR3 protein: CASSRDRGFECNQPQHF
CDR3 DNA: TGTGCCAGCAGCAGGGACAGGGGATTCGAATGCAATCAGCCCCAGCATTTT

J gene: TRBJ2-7
clone size: NA
V gene: TRBV7-2
D gene: NA
CDR3 protein: CASSETISYEQYF
CDR3 DNA: TGTGCCAGCAGCGAGACTATCTCCTACGAGCAGTACTTC

J gene: TRBJ1-2
clone size: NA
V gene: TRBV12-3/TRBV12-4
D gene: NA
CDR3 protein: CASSVRGVYGYTF
CDR3 DNA: TGTGCCAGCAGTGTGCGGGGGGTCTATGGCTACACCTTC

J gene: TRBJ2-1
clone size: NA
V gene: TRBV29-1
D gene: TRBD2
CDR3 protein: CSVVGGGIYNEQFF
CDR3 DNA: TGCAGCGTTGTAGGCGGGGGGATCTACAATGAGCAGTTCTTC

J gene: TRBJ1-1
clone size: NA
V gene: TRBV20-1
D gene: NA
CDR3 protein: CSARSGEGADTEAFF
CDR3 DNA: TGCAGTGCTAGAAGTGGGGAGGGAGCGGACACTGAAGCTTTCTTT

J gene: TRBJ2-5
clone size: few
V gene: TRBV20-1
D gene: NA
CDR3 protein: CSARVTGGLPGTQYF
CDR3 DNA: TGCAGTGCTAGAGTCACGGGGGGCTTACCGGGGACCCAGTACTTC

J gene: TRBJ2-2
clone size: few
V gene: TRBV7-2
D gene: NA
CDR3 protein: CASSPHGGQNTGELFF
CDR3 DNA: TGTGCCAGCAGCCCACATGGGGGGCAGAACACCGGGGAGCTGTTTTTT

J gene: TRBJ1-1
clone size: NA
V gene: TRBV12-3/TRBV12-4
D gene: NA
CDR3 protein: CASSFYSVATQGTEAFF
CDR3 DNA: TGTGCCAGCAGTTTTTATTCGGTGGCCACTCAAGGCACTGAAGCTTTCTTT

J gene: TRBJ2-7
clone size: NA
V gene: TRBV20-1
D gene: TRBD1
CDR3 protein: CSARGFRQGPPYEQYF
CDR3 DNA: TGCAGTGCTAGAGGTTTCCGACAGGGACCACCCTACGAGCAGTACTTC

J gene: TRBJ2-7
clone size: NA
V gene: TRBV3-1
D gene: NA
CDR3 protein: CASSQEDREGEQYF
CDR3 DNA: TGTGCCAGCAGCCAAGAGGACAGGGAGGGGGAGCAGTACTTC

J gene: TRBJ2-5
clone size: NA
V gene: TRBV25-1
D gene: TRBD1
CDR3 protein: CASSESYPSRQGETQYF
CDR3 DNA: TGTGCCAGCAGTGAGTCCTACCCCTCGAGACAGGGAGAGACCCAGTACTTC

J gene: TRBJ2-3
clone size: few
V gene: TRBV4-2
D gene: TRBD2
CDR3 protein: CASSPTGTSASSSTDTQYF
CDR3 DNA: TGTGCCAGCAGCCCCACCGGGACTAGCGCGTCTTCTAGCACAGATACGCAGTATTTT

J gene: TRBJ2-3
clone size: few
V gene: TRBV13
D gene: NA
CDR3 protein: CASSRRDSYSTDTQYF
CDR3 DNA: TGTGCCAGCAGCCGCAGGGACTCTTATTCGACAGATACGCAGTATTTT

J gene: TRBJ2-1
clone size: NA
V gene: TRBV7-2
D gene: NA
CDR3 protein: CASSLDQPSSYNEQFF
CDR3 DNA: TGTGCCAGCAGCTTAGACCAGCCGAGCTCCTACAATGAGCAGTTCTTC

J gene: TRBJ2-1
clone size: few
V gene: TRBV7-2
D gene: NA
CDR3 protein: CASSFAGLDNEQFF
CDR3 DNA: TGTGCCAGCAGCTTTGCGGGACTCGACAATGAGCAGTTCTTC

J gene: TRBJ2-1
clone size: NA
V gene: TRBV7-2
D gene: NA
CDR3 protein: CASSLVGPFQQFF
CDR3 DNA: TGTGCCAGCAGCTTAGTGGGCCCGTTTCAGCAGTTCTTC

J gene: TRBJ2-5
clone size: NA
V gene: TRBV5-1
D gene: NA
CDR3 protein: CASSRRSAVPYQETQYF
CDR3 DNA: TGCGCCAGCAGCAGACGATCGGCCGTCCCGTACCAAGAGACCCAGTACTTC

J gene: TRBJ2-1
clone size: NA
V gene: TRBV7-8
D gene: NA
CDR3 protein: CASTPTRDPYNEQFF
CDR3 DNA: TGTGCCAGCACCCCAACCCGGGACCCCTACAATGAGCAGTTCTTC

J gene: TRBJ2-5
clone size: NA
V gene: TRBV12-3/TRBV12-4
D gene: TRBD1
CDR3 protein: CASSLIGQGDYGETQYF
CDR3 DNA: TGTGCCAGCAGTTTAATCGGGCAGGGGGATTACGGTGAGACCCAGTACTTC